This T cell receptor beta chain comes out of a study of T cell repertoires in cytomegalovirus infection. Overall study context: Shared public TCR beta signatures pointed to both CMV infection and a matching HLA type.

The study, taken as a whole, reports: Public TCR beta family frequency separated CMV-and-HLA carriers, including in an independent cohort. Across the ex vivo response, the dominant clonotypes were HLA-C-restricted CMV-specific TCR beta clonotypes.

MiXCR, applied by TCRdb to the reads, yields one record per CDR3 protein. The sample consists of 150,000 to 200,000 distinct CDR3 sequences, approximately 18% of them appearing once. The ends were cut back, 1 base at V and 4 bases at J, with 14 bases in the middle. There are 15 residues in the CDR3. Germline lookup yields CDR1 MDHEN and CDR2 SYDVKM. This clonotype was recorded a few times. Its cognate antigen is unknown. J is TRBJ2-7 and V is TRBV28, with D uncertain. The sequence derives from a human donor in good health (CMV status not recorded). Some clones in this sample may be carry-over from other donors' samples. Sequenced material: CD8+ T cells from PBMCs. CDR3 coding DNA: TGTGCCAGCAGTTTATTCGGCAGCTCGAATTACGAGCAGTACTTC. Its translation: CASSLFGSSNYEQYF.